This T cell receptor beta chain was documented in a study of T cell clonality in common variable immunodeficiency (dated by TCRdb to between 2014 and 2016). Findings and caveats that apply to the study as a whole: Increased TCRbeta clonality was found in CVID subjects compared with healthy controls (t-test p = 0.018), with the increase being most characteristic of about a third of subjects. Despite equal DNA input, controls averaged around 82,000 unique sequences per sample versus about 31,547 in CVID samples. Correlations of repertoire features with clinical complications were constrained by heterogeneity among patients within the CVID cohort. According to the authors, figuring out what caused the increased clonality in CVID would require sequencing the repertoires of T cell subpopulations. Fewer deletions and N-nucleotide insertions were reportedly observed in CVID TCRbeta sequences, and highly modified clones with 13 or more V deletions were reportedly absent from CVID TCRbeta sequences. CVID subjects shared fewer TCRbeta clones with each other than healthy controls did (p < 0.0001).

This clone was observed at least ten times. Its antigen has not been determined. The read is 3 residues too short to cover the CDR3 end, so that end is filled in from the germline J gene. There are 14 amino acids in the CDR3, from cysteine to phenylalanine inclusive. The DNA has 33 bases, all within the CDR3, and is read from base 1. Compared with germline, V lacks 4 bases and J lacks 3 bases; bases without a gene match: 3. From the germline V gene, CDR1 is SGHRS and CDR2 is YFSETQ. For sequencing input, CVID and control samples contributed equivalent amounts of genomic DNA. For every sample, a 60 bp segment covering the rearranged TCRbeta CDR3 region was amplified and then sequenced. The immunoSEQ assay, a bias-corrected multiplex PCR with high-throughput sequencing, was employed for TCRbeta amplification. Per the source publication's procedure: Each unique nucleotide sequence was treated as a clone and annotated with V, D and J genes, copy number and frequency. Sequences were labeled productive if in frame, and non-productive if out of frame or containing stop codons. As previously described, clonality was computed from Shannon's entropy. The predicted amino acid sequences of productive clones were used to derive mean CDR3 Kyte-Doolittle hydropathy. Hierarchical clustering of scaled V gene usage was performed with the R hclust function using Manhattan distance and complete linkage. To assess clone sharing by CDR3 amino acid sequence, 12 repertoires per group were resampled over 100 rounds. The repertoires were searched for 70 published EBV-specific TCRbeta sequences and 200 to 300 published CMV-specific TCRbeta sequences. Analysis left out two CVID samples that produced under 10,000 sequences, so 45 or so CVID repertoires remained. TCRdb stores this immuneACCESS table with in-frame sequences only. Part of the clones is absent; in the studies checked, under half of the shortfall reflects unresolved V genes, and no reason is known for the rest. V and J calls and clone size are as listed in that table; D and trimming were resolved from the DNA. The sample features about 44,000 clones, and none is a singleton. The ten most abundant clones make up over 9.5% of the sample.

Predominantly Caucasian heritage was noted among both the CVID patients and the healthy controls. From each donor, roughly 4.5 to 9 ml of heparinized peripheral whole blood was collected. TCRbeta CDR3 repertoires were sequenced from genomic DNA of adults with common variable immune deficiency (CVID) and healthy adult controls. The control group comprised approximately 22 healthy adult volunteers, roughly 12 female and about 10 male, aged roughly 20 to 66 years with a mean age of around 37. Diluted blood was density-centrifuged over Hypaque 1077 or Ficoll-Paque to isolate peripheral blood mononuclear cells. Genomic DNA was obtained from unsorted mononuclear cells using either Qiagen column purification or a centrifugation-based method.

This clonotype was obtained from a person aged 18-69 years in good health. Here the chain combines TRBV5-1 and TRBJ1-1; TRBD1 lines up with 10 middle nucleotides. Material: peripheral blood mononuclear cells. The CDR3 region reads CASSQGTGDTEAFF. Partial CDR3 DNA: TGCGCCAGCAGCCAGGGGACAGGGGACACTGAA.